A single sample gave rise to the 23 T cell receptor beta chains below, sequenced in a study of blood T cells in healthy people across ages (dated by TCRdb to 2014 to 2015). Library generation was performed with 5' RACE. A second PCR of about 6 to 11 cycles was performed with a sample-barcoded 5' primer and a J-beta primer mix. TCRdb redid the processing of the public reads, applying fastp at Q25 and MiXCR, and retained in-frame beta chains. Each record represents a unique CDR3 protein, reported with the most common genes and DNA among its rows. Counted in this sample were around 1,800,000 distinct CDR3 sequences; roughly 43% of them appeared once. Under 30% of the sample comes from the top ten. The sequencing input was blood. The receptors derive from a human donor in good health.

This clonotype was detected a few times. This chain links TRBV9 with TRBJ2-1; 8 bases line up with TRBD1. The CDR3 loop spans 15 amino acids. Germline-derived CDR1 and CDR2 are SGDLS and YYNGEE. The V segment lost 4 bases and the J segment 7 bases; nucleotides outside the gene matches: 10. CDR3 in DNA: TGTGCCAGCAGCCTAACCGGGACAGGATGGAATGAGCAGTTCTTC. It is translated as CASSLTGTGWNEQFF.

CDR3 nucleotides: TGTGCCAGCAGCTTAGGGGGACAGGGGAAGTATGGCTACACCTTC. Its translation is CASSLGGQGKYGYTF. The chain combines TRBV7-2 with TRBJ1-2; 10 bases fit TRBD1. Germline trimming cut 1 base from V and 5 bases from J; bases unmatched to any gene: 4. The V gene's germline CDR1 is SGHTA and CDR2 FQGNSA. The CDR3 has 15 residues.

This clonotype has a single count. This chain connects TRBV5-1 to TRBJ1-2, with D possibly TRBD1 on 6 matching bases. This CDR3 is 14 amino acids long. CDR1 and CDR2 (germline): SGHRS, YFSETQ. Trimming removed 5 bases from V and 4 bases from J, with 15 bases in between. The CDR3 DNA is TGCGCCAGCAGAAACAGGGTGGACGGCTATGGCTACACCTTC. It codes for CASRNRVDGYGYTF.

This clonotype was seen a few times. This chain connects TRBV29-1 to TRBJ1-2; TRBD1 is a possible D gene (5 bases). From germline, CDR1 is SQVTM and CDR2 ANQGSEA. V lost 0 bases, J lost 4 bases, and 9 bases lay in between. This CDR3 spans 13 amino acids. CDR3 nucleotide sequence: TGCAGCGTTGAAGATGGGGGGTCCTATGGCTACACCTTC. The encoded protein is CSVEDGGSYGYTF.

CDR3 sequence (DNA): TGCGCCAGCAGCCGGACGGGTTCGGGACAGGGAATGAACTACGAGCAGTACTTC. It is translated as CASSRTGSGQGMNYEQYF. The J gene is TRBJ2-7, the V gene TRBV5-1, with TRBD1 matching 9 bases. The CDR3 runs to 18 residues. CDR1 is SGHRS, CDR2 YFSETQ, per germline. The ends lost 4 bases at V and 3 bases at J; junction bases unmatched: 17.

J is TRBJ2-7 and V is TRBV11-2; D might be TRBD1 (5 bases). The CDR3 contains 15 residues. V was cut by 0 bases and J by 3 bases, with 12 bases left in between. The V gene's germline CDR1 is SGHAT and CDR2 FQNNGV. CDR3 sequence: CASSLDYGQGYEQYF. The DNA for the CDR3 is TGTGCCAGCAGCTTAGATTACGGTCAGGGCTACGAGCAGTACTTC.

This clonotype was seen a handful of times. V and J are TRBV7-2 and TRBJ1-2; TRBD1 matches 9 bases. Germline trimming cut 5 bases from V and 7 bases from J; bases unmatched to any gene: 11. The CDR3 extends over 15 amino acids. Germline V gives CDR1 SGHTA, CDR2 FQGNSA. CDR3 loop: CASSPRVQGASGYTF. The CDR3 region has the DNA TGTGCCAGCAGCCCTCGTGTACAGGGGGCGAGTGGCTACACCTTC.

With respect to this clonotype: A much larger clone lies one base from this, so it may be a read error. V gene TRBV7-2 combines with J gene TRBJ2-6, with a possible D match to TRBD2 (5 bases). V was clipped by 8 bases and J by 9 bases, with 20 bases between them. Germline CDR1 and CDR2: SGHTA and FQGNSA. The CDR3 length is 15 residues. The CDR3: CASGRGEGGHNVLTF. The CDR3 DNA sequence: TGTGCCAGCGGCCGAGGAGAGGGTGGGCACAACGTCCTGACTTTC.

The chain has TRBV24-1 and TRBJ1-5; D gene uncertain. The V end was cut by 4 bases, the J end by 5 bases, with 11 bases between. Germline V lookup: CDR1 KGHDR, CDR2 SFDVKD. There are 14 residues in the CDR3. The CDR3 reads CATSDGQNHQPQHF. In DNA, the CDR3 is TGTGCCACCAGTGACGGGCAGAACCATCAGCCCCAGCATTTT.

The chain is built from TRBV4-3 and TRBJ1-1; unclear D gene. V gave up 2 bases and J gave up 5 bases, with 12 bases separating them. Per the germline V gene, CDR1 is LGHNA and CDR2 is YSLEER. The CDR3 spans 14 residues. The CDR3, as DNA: TGCGCCAGCAGCCAAACGATCCGGGAAACTGAAGCTTTCTTT. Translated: CASSQTIRETEAFF.

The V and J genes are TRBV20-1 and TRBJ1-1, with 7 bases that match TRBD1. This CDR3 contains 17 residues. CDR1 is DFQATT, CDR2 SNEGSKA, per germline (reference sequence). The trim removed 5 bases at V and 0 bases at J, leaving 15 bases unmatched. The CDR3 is CSAVTGTALPMNTEAFF. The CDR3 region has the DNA TGCAGTGCTGTAACCGGGACAGCATTACCGATGAACACTGAAGCTTTCTTT.

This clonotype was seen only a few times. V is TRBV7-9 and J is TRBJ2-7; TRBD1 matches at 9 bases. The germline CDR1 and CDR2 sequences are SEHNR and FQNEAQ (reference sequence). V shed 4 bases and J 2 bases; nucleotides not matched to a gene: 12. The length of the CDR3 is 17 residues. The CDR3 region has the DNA TGTGCCAGCAGCTCATCAAACCGGGACAGGGTGACCTACGAGCAGTACTTC. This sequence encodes CASSSSNRDRVTYEQYF.

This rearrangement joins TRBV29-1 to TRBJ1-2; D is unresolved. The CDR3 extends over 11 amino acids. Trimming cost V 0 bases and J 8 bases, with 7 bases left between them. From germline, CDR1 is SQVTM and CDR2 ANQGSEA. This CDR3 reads CSVEDNEGYTF. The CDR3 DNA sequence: TGCAGCGTTGAAGACAACGAAGGCTACACCTTC.

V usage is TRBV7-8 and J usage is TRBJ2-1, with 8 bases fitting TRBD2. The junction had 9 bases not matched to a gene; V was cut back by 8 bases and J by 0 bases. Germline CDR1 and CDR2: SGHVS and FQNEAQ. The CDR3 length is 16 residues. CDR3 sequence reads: CASFRGGLSSYNEQFF. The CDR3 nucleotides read TGTGCCAGCTTCCGGGGGGGCCTGAGCTCCTACAATGAGCAGTTCTTC.

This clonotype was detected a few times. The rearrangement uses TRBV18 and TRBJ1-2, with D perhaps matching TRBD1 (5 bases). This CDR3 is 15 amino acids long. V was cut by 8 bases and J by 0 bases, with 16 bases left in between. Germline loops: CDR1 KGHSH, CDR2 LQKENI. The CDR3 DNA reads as TGTGCCAGCAGTCCCTCAGGGTTGGCTAACTATGGCTACACCTTC. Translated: CASSPSGLANYGYTF.

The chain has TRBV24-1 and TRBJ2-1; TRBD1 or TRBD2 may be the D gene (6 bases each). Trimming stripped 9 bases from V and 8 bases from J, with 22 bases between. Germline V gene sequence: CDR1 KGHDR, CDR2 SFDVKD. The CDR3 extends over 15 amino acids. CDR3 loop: CATGGRWGATDEQFF. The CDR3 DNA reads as TGTGCCACCGGGGGACGTTGGGGGGCCACGGATGAGCAGTTCTTC.

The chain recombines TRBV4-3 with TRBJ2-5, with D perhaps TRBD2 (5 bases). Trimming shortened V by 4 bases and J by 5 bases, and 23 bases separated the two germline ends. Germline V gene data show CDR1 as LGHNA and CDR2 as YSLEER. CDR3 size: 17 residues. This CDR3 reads CASSPSGGRGGRETQYF. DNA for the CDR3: TGCGCCAGCAGCCCCTCCGGCGGTCGGGGTGGTAGGGAGACCCAGTACTTC.

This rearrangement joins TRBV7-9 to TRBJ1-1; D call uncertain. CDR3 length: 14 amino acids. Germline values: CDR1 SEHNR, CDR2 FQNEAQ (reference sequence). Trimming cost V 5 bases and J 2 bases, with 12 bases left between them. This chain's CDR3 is CASSKWTANTEAFF. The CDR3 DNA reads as TGTGCCAGCAGCAAATGGACGGCCAACACTGAAGCTTTCTTT.

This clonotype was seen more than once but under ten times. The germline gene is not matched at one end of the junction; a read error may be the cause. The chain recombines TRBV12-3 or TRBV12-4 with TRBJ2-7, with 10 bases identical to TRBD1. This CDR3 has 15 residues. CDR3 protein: CASSLAGTGVHEQYF. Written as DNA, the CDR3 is TGTGCCAGCAGCTTAGCCGGGACAGGGGTCCACGAGCAGTACTTC.

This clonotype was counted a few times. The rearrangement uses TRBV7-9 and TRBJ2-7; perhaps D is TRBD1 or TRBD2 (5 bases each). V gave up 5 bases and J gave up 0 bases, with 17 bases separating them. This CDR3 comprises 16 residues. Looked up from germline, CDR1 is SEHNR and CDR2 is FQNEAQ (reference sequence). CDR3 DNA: TGTGCCAGCAGCCAAATACGGGACGTTTACTCCTACGAGCAGTACTTC. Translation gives CASSQIRDVYSYEQYF.

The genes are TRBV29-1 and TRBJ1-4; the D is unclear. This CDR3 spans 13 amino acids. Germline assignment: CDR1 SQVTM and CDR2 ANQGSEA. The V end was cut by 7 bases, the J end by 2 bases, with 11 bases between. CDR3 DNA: TGCAGCGCCGACGTAGGGACTAATGAAAAACTGTTTTTT. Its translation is CSADVGTNEKLFF.

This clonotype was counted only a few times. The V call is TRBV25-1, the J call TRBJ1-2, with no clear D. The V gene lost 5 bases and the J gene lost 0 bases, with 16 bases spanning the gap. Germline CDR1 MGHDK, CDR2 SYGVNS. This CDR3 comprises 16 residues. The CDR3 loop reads CASSPYFREANYGYTF. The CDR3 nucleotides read TGTGCCAGCAGTCCCTACTTCAGAGAAGCTAACTATGGCTACACCTTC.

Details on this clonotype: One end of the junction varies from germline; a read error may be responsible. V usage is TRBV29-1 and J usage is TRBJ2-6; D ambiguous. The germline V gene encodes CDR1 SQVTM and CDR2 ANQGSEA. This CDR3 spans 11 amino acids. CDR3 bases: TGCAGCGTTGCCTGGGCCAACGTCCGGACTTTC. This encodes CSVAWANVRTF.